These T cell receptor beta chains were read from a single sample in a study of tumor-infiltrating lymphocytes in primary liver carcinoma. TCRdb reprocessed the multiplex PCR reads via MiXCR and lists one record per CDR3 protein. Seen here are over 100,000 distinct CDR3 sequences, roughly 75% observed once, and the top ten hold over 6.5%. The sequenced sample consisted of tumor-adjacent normal liver tissue. The receptors derive from a woman in her sixties or seventies with primary liver carcinoma and hepatitis B virus infection. CDR3s include the opening cysteine and the closing phenylalanine or tryptophan. The order of the fields is V gene, clone size, D gene, J gene, CDR3 protein, CDR3 DNA. The D gene is left open where the match is weak. Clone size is not always given. Where it is, it says once, few, many or a class for expanded clones.

TRBV29-1,few,TRBD2,TRBJ2-2,CSVVGTSGRADTGELFF,TGCAGCGTTGTGGGGACTAGCGGCAGGGCCGATACCGGGGAGCTGTTTTTT
TRBV7-9,.,TRBD1,TRBJ2-7,CASSSPLRGQSSHEQYF,TGTGCCAGCAGCTCCCCTTTGAGGGGACAGAGCTCCCACGAGCAGTATTTC
TRBV11-2,.,.,TRBJ2-2,CASSPPQGPTEKLFF,TGTGCCAGCAGCCCTCCGCAAGGACCGACCGAGAAGCTATTTTTT
TRBV30,.,.,TRBJ2-1,CVWGAGNEQFF,TGTGTCTGGGGAGCCGGGAATGAGCAGTTCTTC
TRBV29-1,.,.,TRBJ2-1,CSVEGVSTESSYNEQFF,TGCAGCGTTGAAGGGGTCAGCACGGAGAGCTCCTACAATGAGCAGTTCTTC
TRBV29-1,.,.,TRBJ2-5,CSVDQGGADETQYF,TGTAGCGTTGACCAGGGGGGCGCAGACGAGACCCAGTACTTC
TRBV29-1,.,TRBD2,TRBJ2-2,CNVGGTSATGKLFF,TGCAACGTTGGTGGGACTAGCGCCACCGGGAAGCTGTTTTTT
TRBV7-8,many,.,TRBJ2-5,CASSLGSWFGETQYF,TGTGCCAGCAGCTTAGGTTCCTGGTTCGGGGAGACCCAGTACTTC
TRBV29-1,.,.,TRBJ2-2,CSVREQGVLGERFF,TGCAGCGTTCGGGAACAGGGAGTCCTCGGGGAGCGGTTTTTT
TRBV11-1,.,.,TRBJ1-6,CASSRTMVSPLHF,TGTGCTAGCAGCCGGACAATGGTTTCACCCCTCCACTTT
TRBV11-2,.,.,TRBJ2-7,CASTLTSGAREQYF,TGTGCCAGTACCCTAACGAGTGGGGCCAGGGAGCAGTACTTC
TRBV5-1,.,.,TRBJ1-4,CASSPGPGGNLFF,TGCGCCAGCAGCCCGGGACCCGGGGGAAACCTGTTTTTT
TRBV11-2,.,.,TRBJ2-1,CASSLAWGASRYNEQFF,TGTGCCAGCAGCTTAGCTTGGGGCGCGAGTCGGTACAATGAGCAGTTCTTC
TRBV20-1,.,.,TRBJ1-5,CSASGVINQPQHF,TGCAGTGCTAGTGGGGTAATAAATCAGCCCCAGCATTTT
TRBV4-2,many,TRBD1,TRBJ1-3,CASSQYGGGFTGNTIYF,TGTGCCAGCAGCCAATATGGAGGGGGCTTTACCGGAAACACCATATATTTT
TRBV10-3,many,TRBD2,TRBJ2-7,CAISRSTSGNSYEQYF,TGTGCCATCAGCCGATCGACTAGCGGGAACTCCTACGAGCAGTACTTC
TRBV6-6,once,.,TRBJ2-3,CASSRQISTDMQYF,TGTGCCAGCAGCCGGCAGATTAGCACAGATATGCAGTATTTT
TRBV12-3/TRBV12-4,many,TRBD2,TRBJ2-1,CASQGGLVFYNEQFF,TGTGCCTCTCAGGGAGGACTAGTGTTCTACAATGAGCAGTTCTTC
TRBV6-1,.,.,TRBJ2-1,CASREGGGRGRPYNEQFF,TGTGCTAGCAGAGAGGGGGGTGGGCGGGGCCGCCCTTACAATGAGCAGTTCTTC
TRBV11-3,once,.,TRBJ1-6,CASSFVCRGDSPLHF,TGTGCCAGCAGCTTTGTGTGCCGGGGCGATTCACCCCTCCACTTT
TRBV21-1,few,.,TRBJ1-2,CASSKAWLVNYGYTF,TGTGCCAGCAGCAAAGCGTGGCTAGTGAACTATGGCTACACCTTC
TRBV12-3/TRBV12-4,.,.,TRBJ1-1,CASSFAGNTEAFF,TGTGCCAGCAGTTTCGCAGGGAACACTGAAGCCTTCTTT
TRBV6-4,.,TRBD2,TRBJ2-1,CASSVSGKTYNEQFF,TGTGCCAGCAGTGTGAGCGGGAAGACCTACAATGAGCAGTTCTTC
TRBV5-6,many,.,TRBJ2-1,CASSISLGDRLYNEQFF,TGTGCCAGCAGCATATCCCTCGGCGACCGACTCTACAATGAGCAGTTCTTC
TRBV28,few,TRBD2,TRBJ2-1,CASSLGTSSEQFF,TGCGCCAGCAGCCTCGGGACTAGCAGTGAGCAGTTCTTC
TRBV4-1,.,.,TRBJ1-1,CTSSAGNTEALF,TGCACCAGCAGCGCAGGGAACACTGAAGCTCTCTTT
TRBV4-1,once,.,TRBJ1-2,CASSHEDLNYGYTF,TGCGCCAGCAGCCATGAGGACCTTAACTATGGCTACACCTTC
TRBV15,.,TRBD2,TRBJ2-3,CATSRDAGRADTQYF,TGTGCCACCAGCAGAGATGCCGGGAGGGCAGATACGCAGTATTTT
TRBV7-9,many,.,TRBJ2-3,CASSLAGADTQYF,TGTGCCAGCAGCTTAGCGGGAGCAGATACGCAGTATTTT